This T cell receptor beta chain comes out of a study of Ad26.COV2.S vaccination and SARS-CoV-2 variants. Remarks on this clone: Its specificity is not known.

Study-wide results and caveats: Recipients of either vaccine or placebo displayed similar breadth of non-spike TCRs.

CDR1 and CDR2 from the germline V gene are SNHLY and FYNNEI. Trimming stripped 0 bases from V and 3 bases from J, with 8 bases between. The CDR3 sequence is 14 residues long. Sequencing was performed with immunoSEQ multiplex PCR; in TCRdb, only in-frame clones are kept and a portion is missing. The sample shows about 350,000 clones, about 86% of them seen only once. Treatment denoted: approximately 18 received Ad26.COV2.S at low or high dose, single or two shots; about 5 received placebo; per-sample allocation not given. Material that was analyzed had been drawn on day 63 after the first vaccine or placebo injection.

The chain joins TRBV2 to TRBJ1-1, with D unclear. This TCR was recovered from a person aged 18-65 years who received the Ad26.COV2.S COVID-19 vaccine or a placebo. Sample: peripheral blood, taken in a trial of Ad26.COV2.S vaccine versus placebo. Written as DNA, the CDR3 is TGTGCCAGCAGTGAAGCGCTGGGGTACACTGAAGCTTTCTTT. This sequence encodes CASSEALGYTEAFF.